These 5 T cell receptor beta chains were all obtained from the same sample, sequenced in a study of blood T cell repertoires in COVID-19. Produced via immunoSEQ multiplex PCR; TCRdb's table is partial and in-frame only. Among a few hundred thousand clones listed, approximately 85% were seen once. Sequencing input: PBMCs or T cells enriched from blood (not recorded which). The origin of the receptors is a man aged 25-45 years who had recovered from COVID-19.

The V and J genes are TRBV29-1 and TRBJ2-3, with a possible D match to TRBD1 (5 bases). The germline CDR1 and CDR2 sequences are SQVTM and ANQGSEA. CDR3 length equals 14 residues. V was clipped by 1 base and J by 2 bases, with 10 bases between them. Here the CDR3 reads CSVEGQIITDTQYF. Written as DNA, the CDR3 is TGCAGCGTTGAAGGACAGATTATCACAGATACGCAGTATTTT.

In DNA form, the CDR3 reads TGCGCCAGCAGCTTGATGACAGGGGAAAACACTGAAGCTTTCTTT. The encoded protein is CASSLMTGENTEAFF. The chain combines TRBV5-1 with TRBJ1-1, with 8 bases fitting TRBD1. This CDR3 comprises 15 residues. V lost 1 base, J lost 2 bases, and 4 bases stayed unmatched. CDR1 is SGHRS, CDR2 YFSETQ, per germline. Full variable domain (rest looked up from reference TRBV5-1 and TRBJ1-1): KAGVTQTPRYLIKTRGQQVTLSCSPISGHRSVSWYQQTPGQGLQFLFEYFSETQRNKGNFPGRFSGRQFSNSRSEMNVSTLELGDSALYLCASSLMTGENTEAFFGQGTRLTVV.

The rearrangement uses TRBV11-2 and TRBJ2-7; 11 nucleotides align to TRBD2. With 4 bases clipped from V and 6 bases from J, the junction kept 8 bases outside the gene matches. The CDR3 has 15 amino acids. CDR1 and CDR2 from the germline V gene are SGHAT and FQNNGV. The CDR3 DNA is TGTGCCAGCAGCTACCGACTAGCGGGGTTTTCCGAGCAGTACTTC. It is translated as CASSYRLAGFSEQYF.

The chain combines TRBV7-3 with TRBJ1-6; 7 nucleotides agree with TRBD1. From germline, CDR1 is SGHTA and CDR2 FQGTGA. Losses at the gene ends were 4 bases for V and 8 bases for J; bases not matched to a gene: 5. The length of the CDR3 is 14 residues. The DNA of the CDR3 is TGTGCCAGCAGCTCGGGACAGCTACATTCACCCCTCCACTTT. This sequence encodes CASSSGQLHSPLHF.

V is TRBV6-2 or TRBV6-3 and J is TRBJ1-2; the D gene is possibly TRBD1 (6 bases). The V gene's germline CDR1 is MNHEY and CDR2 SVGEGT. Trimming took 2 bases from V and 8 from J, leaving 18 bases between them. The CDR3 consists of 15 residues. CDR3 protein: CASSYASGDSRGYTF. For the CDR3, the DNA is TGTGCCAGCAGTTACGCGTCAGGGGATTCGCGCGGCTACACCTTC.